Presented here are 31 T cell receptor beta chains from one specimen sequenced in a study of CD8 T cells in ankylosing spondylitis. TCRdb ran MiXCR on the 5' RACE reads and lists one entry per CDR3 protein. Among 210,000 or so distinct CDR3 sequences, roughly 25% were seen once, and the ten largest hold about 7%. The sample taken for sequencing was blood, either unsorted or a sorted T cell fraction (not recorded which). The receptors stem from a male donor with ankylosing spondylitis or in good health (not recorded which).

The chain carries TRBV29-1 and TRBJ1-2; 8 bases are shared with TRBD1. Trimming took 6 bases from V and 8 from J; bases not matched to a gene: 11. The CDR3 spans 13 residues. CDR1 is SQVTM and CDR2 is ANQGSEA in the germline V gene. In DNA form, the CDR3 reads TGCAGCGTGGACAGGGAGGGGGGACGAGGCTACACCTTC. This codes for CSVDREGGRGYTF.

This clonotype was seen many times. The chain combines TRBV6-2 or TRBV6-3 with TRBJ2-3, with 9 bases lining up with TRBD2. The CDR3 is 13 residues long. CDR1 MNHEY and CDR2 SVGEGT come from the germline V gene. V dropped 6 bases and J dropped 4; count of bases not matched to a gene: 2. In DNA, the CDR3 is TGTGCCAGCAGGAGCGGGAGGCCAGATACGCAGTATTTT. Protein: CASRSGRPDTQYF.

The genes are TRBV18 and TRBJ1-1; 8 positions agree with TRBD1. CDR3 length: 15 amino acids. Germline V gene data show CDR1 as KGHSH and CDR2 as LQKENI. J lost 4 bases, V lost 5 bases, and 9 bases had no gene match. As DNA, the CDR3 is TGTGCCAGCTCAAACTACGTGGGGACAGGCACTGAAGCTTTCTTT. As protein: CASSNYVGTGTEAFF.

The chain uses TRBV12-3 or TRBV12-4 and TRBJ1-6, with a tentative D call TRBD1 (5 bases). Trimming left V 4 bases short and J 6 bases short, with 13 bases between. The CDR3 length is 15 residues. This CDR3 reads CASSSPGRINSPLHF. The CDR3 DNA follows: TGTGCCAGCAGTTCCCCGGGACGCATTAATTCACCCCTCCACTTT.

Many counts were recorded for this clonotype. The chain links TRBV5-1 to TRBJ2-4, with 8 bases aligning to TRBD1. The CDR3 sequence is 17 residues long. Losses at the gene ends were 1 base for V and 2 bases for J; bases not matched to a gene: 8. Germline-derived CDR1 and CDR2 are SGHRS and YFSETQ. The CDR3 is CASSLRAGGASKNIQYF. The CDR3 coding sequence is TGCGCCAGCAGCTTGCGGGCAGGGGGCGCTTCCAAAAACATTCAGTACTTC.

The rearrangement joins TRBV20-1 to TRBJ2-4; no reliable D call. V lost 1 base and J 7 bases, leaving 17 bases between the germline ends. CDR3 length: 15 residues. The germline V gene encodes CDR1 DFQATT and CDR2 SNEGSKA (reference sequence). The CDR3 here is CSARVGTLSANIQYF. The CDR3, as DNA: TGCAGTGCTAGAGTTGGCACTTTATCAGCGAACATTCAGTACTTC.

The chain couples TRBV20-1 to TRBJ1-1; D is unclear. The CDR3 extends over 13 amino acids. V lost 3 bases and J lost 5, with 13 bases in between. Germline V lookup: CDR1 DFQATT, CDR2 SNEGSKA (reference sequence). CDR3: CSASSQLLTEAFF. CDR3 in DNA: TGCAGTGCTAGCTCCCAGCTATTAACTGAAGCTTTCTTT.

This clonotype appeared many times. The rearrangement links TRBV3-1 to TRBJ2-3, with D uncertain. This CDR3 comprises 13 residues. Germline V gives CDR1 LGHDT, CDR2 YNNKEL (reference sequence). Trimming stripped 0 bases from V and 14 bases from J, with 15 bases between. CDR3 region: CASSQDQARQAYF. As DNA, the CDR3 is TGTGCCAGCAGCCAAGATCAAGCTCGTCAGGCGTATTTT.

This clonotype was seen repeatedly, ten times or more. This sequence joins TRBV28 and TRBJ2-1; D unresolved. Trimming removed 3 bases from V and 7 bases from J, with 19 bases in between. CDR3 length: 16 residues. Germline values: CDR1 MDHEN, CDR2 SYDVKM. In nucleotides, the CDR3 is TGTGCCAGCAGTTTGGTTTCTATAACCTTAAGGAATGAGCAGTTCTTC. Protein product: CASSLVSITLRNEQFF. Looking up the rest from reference TRBV28 and TRBJ2-1 gives the full variable domain: DVKVTQSSRYLVKRTGEKVFLECVQDMDHENMFWYRQDPGLGLRLIYFSYDVKMKEKGDIPEGYSVSREKKERFSLILESASTNQTSMYLCASSLVSITLRNEQFFGPGTRLTVL.

This clonotype occurred many times. V and J are TRBV5-5 and TRBJ2-7; D not resolved. With 4 bases removed from V and 2 bases from J, the gap between germline ends came to 13 bases. This CDR3 comprises 14 residues. Germline CDR1 reads SGHKS; CDR2 reads YYEKEE (reference sequence). The CDR3 reads CASSPKDPTYEQYF. The CDR3 DNA follows: TGTGCCAGCAGCCCCAAAGACCCAACCTACGAGCAGTACTTC.

This clonotype was seen once. The chain combines TRBV29-1 with TRBJ1-2, with 9 bases identical to TRBD1. The length of the CDR3 is 13 residues. From germline, CDR1 is SQVTM and CDR2 ANQGSEA. Trimming at V came to 6 bases and at J to 2 bases, leaving 4 bases not matched to a gene. The CDR3 region is CSVTGTGNYGYTF. In DNA form, the CDR3 reads TGCAGCGTCACTGGGACAGGGAACTATGGCTACACCTTC.

Points on this clonotype: A much more abundant neighbour one base away suggests this may be a read error. This chain joins TRBV20-1 and TRBJ2-5; 11 bases match TRBD2. With 0 bases clipped from V and 5 bases from J, the junction kept 17 bases outside the gene matches. Germline CDR1 DFQATT, CDR2 SNEGSKA (reference sequence). The CDR3 covers 19 residues. CDR3: CSAREGGFGSGRAFETQYF. DNA for the CDR3: TGCAGTGCTAGAGAAGGGGGCTTTGGTAGCGGGAGGGCCTTCGAGACCCAGTACTTC.

This clonotype has at least ten counts. V is TRBV5-5 and J is TRBJ2-1; 12 nucleotides line up with TRBD2. CDR1 SGHKS and CDR2 YYEKEE come from the germline V gene (reference sequence). V lost 5 bases, J lost 7 bases, and 10 bases stayed unmatched. CDR3 length: 16 amino acids. In DNA, the CDR3 is TGTGCCAGCAGGCAACCACGACTAGCGGGAGTAAATGAGCAGTTCTTC. Its translation: CASRQPRLAGVNEQFF.

V is TRBV29-1 and J is TRBJ1-1; no clear D. CDR3 size: 13 residues. V lost 3 bases, J lost 3 bases, and 11 bases lay in between. The germline CDR1 and CDR2 sequences are SQVTM and ANQGSEA. DNA for the CDR3: TGCAGCGTTGACGGAGGAGGGTACACTGAAGCTTTCTTT. Its translation: CSVDGGGYTEAFF.

Only a few counts were recorded for this clonotype. The rearrangement links TRBV20-1 to TRBJ1-5; D gene ambiguous. CDR3 size: 12 residues. Per germline, CDR1 DFQATT and CDR2 SNEGSKA (reference sequence). Deletions cut 5 bases from V and 5 bases from J, with 10 bases between. The CDR3: CSASRPDQPQHF. The CDR3 nucleotides are TGCAGTGCTTCCCGGCCTGATCAGCCCCAGCATTTT.

This clonotype was detected ten times or more. The genes are TRBV29-1 and TRBJ2-1; D gene unclear. The CDR3 is 13 amino acids. The ends were cut back, 3 bases at V and 0 bases at J, with 6 bases in the middle. Germline CDR1 and CDR2: SQVTM and ANQGSEA. CDR3 DNA sequence: TGCAGCGTTGACTTGAACTCCTACAATGAGCAGTTCTTC. This sequence encodes CSVDLNSYNEQFF.

There are many counts of this clonotype. This chain joins TRBV10-3 and TRBJ2-1, with D perhaps TRBD2 (6 bases). Trimming took off 10 bases at V and 6 bases at J, with 16 bases between the two ends. Germline lookup yields CDR1 ENHRY and CDR2 SYGVKD. The CDR3 runs 13 residues. The CDR3 spells CASASVSANEQFF. Here the CDR3 DNA reads TGTGCCAGCGCTAGCGTGAGTGCCAATGAGCAGTTCTTC.

This clonotype has just a few counts. Germline and junction disagree at one end, which may indicate a read error. The rearrangement uses TRBV20-1 and TRBJ2-1, with TRBD1 identical over 8 bases. CDR1 and CDR2 from the germline V gene are DFQATT and SNEGSKA (reference sequence). The CDR3 runs 13 residues. The CDR3 bases are TGCAGTGCCAGAGTGGGTCAAGACAGGGGGCAGTTCTTC. Protein: CSARVGQDRGQFF.

In its sample, this clonotype was seen a few times. V gene TRBV20-1 combines with J gene TRBJ2-7; D possibly corresponds to TRBD2 (5 bases). The CDR3 runs 14 residues. Between the trimmed V and J ends, which lost 1 base and 6 bases, there was a span of 16 bases. CDR1 is DFQATT, CDR2 SNEGSKA, per germline (reference sequence). In DNA form, the CDR3 reads TGCAGTGCTAGAGCCCCAAGACCCCGGGGCGAGCAGTACTTC. Translating it yields CSARAPRPRGEQYF.

This clonotype came up many times. J is TRBJ2-5 and V is TRBV29-1; D unclear. In germline, CDR1 is SQVTM, CDR2 ANQGSEA. Between the trimmed V and J ends, which lost 7 bases and 2 bases, there was a span of 14 bases. The CDR3 length is 13 residues. Here the CDR3 DNA reads TGCAGCGCAGACCGGGCAGTTCAAGAGACCCAGTACTTC. As protein: CSADRAVQETQYF. The entire variable domain, with the rest obtained from reference TRBV29-1 and TRBJ2-5, is as follows: SAVISQKPSRDICQRGTSLTIQCQVDSQVTMMFWYRQQPGQSLTLIATANQGSEATYESGFVIDKFPISRPNLTFSTLTVSNMSPEDSSIYLCSADRAVQETQYFGPGTRLLVL.

This clonotype was counted many times. The rearrangement uses TRBV6-5 and TRBJ1-2, with 7 bases identical to TRBD1. The CDR3 spans 17 residues. Germline CDR1 and CDR2: MNHEY and SVGAGI. V lost 0 bases to trimming and J lost 1 base; unmatched junction nucleotides: 8. The CDR3 DNA follows: TGTGCCAGCAGTTACTCGGGGTACAGGGGTGATAACTATGGCTACACCTTC. It is translated as CASSYSGYRGDNYGYTF.

The table lists this clonotype with a count of one. A single base separates this from a much larger clone, so it may be a read error. The chain combines TRBV5-1 with TRBJ2-1, with 7 bases identical to TRBD2. The CDR3 covers 15 residues. Germline CDR1 is SGHRS and CDR2 is YFSETQ. In DNA, the CDR3 is TGCGCCGGCAGCTTGGCGGGAGAGGTGCCCAATGAGCAGTTCTTC. Its translation: CAGSLAGEVPNEQFF.

CDR3 sequence (DNA): TGCAGTGCTAAGGGTTGGGGACTCGGGGAGCTGTTTTTT. It is translated as CSAKGWGLGELFF. The chain carries TRBV20-1 and TRBJ2-2, with a tentative D call TRBD2 (6 bases). Looked up from germline, CDR1 is DFQATT and CDR2 is SNEGSKA (reference sequence). This CDR3 contains 13 residues. V gave up 4 bases and J gave up 7 bases, with 13 bases separating them.

This clonotype was observed many times. The chain links TRBV12-3 or TRBV12-4 to TRBJ1-1, with a tentative D call TRBD1 (5 bases). Between the trimmed V and J ends, which lost 6 bases and 1 base, there was a span of 6 bases. The CDR3 runs 12 residues. The CDR3 loop is CASRTGNTEAFF. The CDR3, as DNA: TGTGCCAGCAGAACAGGGAACACTGAAGCTTTCTTT.

Worth noting for this clonotype: This may arise from a read error, as a much more abundant clone is one base away. The CDR3 nucleotides read TGTGCCAACAGCAACCTAGCCGGCTCCTACAATGAGCAGTTCTTC. Translating gives CANSNLAGSYNEQFF. J is TRBJ2-1 and V is TRBV6-1; TRBD2 is a possible D gene (5 bases). V gave up 10 bases and J gave up 0 bases, with 16 bases separating them. Germline CDR1 reads MNHNS; CDR2 reads SASEGT. CDR3 length: 15 residues.

The chain couples TRBV6-1 to TRBJ1-5; D is ambiguous. This CDR3 spans 13 amino acids. Germline V gene sequence: CDR1 MNHNS, CDR2 SASEGT. V was clipped by 0 bases and J by 1 base, with 1 base between them. In DNA, the CDR3 is TGTGCCAGCAGTGAAGCAAGCAATCAGCCCCAGCATTTT. It is translated as CASSEASNQPQHF.

The genes are TRBV20-1 and TRBJ1-3; possibly TRBD1 for D (5 bases). V shed 0 bases and J shed 4 bases, with 16 bases lying between them. The CDR3 runs to 16 residues. Germline CDR1 is DFQATT and CDR2 is SNEGSKA (reference sequence). The CDR3 DNA reads as TGCAGTGCTAGAGATCCGGCAGGGCGATCCGGAAACACCATATATTTT. This gives the protein CSARDPAGRSGNTIYF.

The gene calls are TRBV20-1 and TRBJ2-1, with D maybe TRBD2 (9 bases). CDR3 length equals 16 residues. Germline CDR1 reads DFQATT; CDR2 reads SNEGSKA (reference sequence). V lost 6 bases and J lost 7, with 25 bases in between. The CDR3 nucleotides are TGCAGTGCGGAGAGGTCATCTAGCGGGACAGGTAATGAGCAGTTCTTC. Translating it yields CSAERSSSGTGNEQFF.

The chain uses TRBV29-1 and TRBJ2-7; TRBD1 aligns across 7 bases. The trim removed 3 bases at V and 4 bases at J, leaving 9 bases unmatched. Germline-derived CDR1 and CDR2 are SQVTM and ANQGSEA. The CDR3 covers 14 residues. The CDR3 coding sequence is TGCAGCGTTGATGAGGGGGCAGGTGGGTACGAGCAGTACTTC. This gives the protein CSVDEGAGGYEQYF.

The table lists this clonotype with a few counts. The chain combines TRBV6-5 with TRBJ2-1; the D gene could be TRBD1 or TRBD2 (5 bases each). The V end was cut by 1 base, the J end by 8 bases, with 12 bases between. The CDR3 spans 14 residues. Germline CDR1 MNHEY, CDR2 SVGAGI. The CDR3, as DNA: TGTGCCAGCAGTTACTGGGACGCCGGGGATGAGCAGTTCTTC. Translation gives CASSYWDAGDEQFF.

This chain connects TRBV29-1 to TRBJ2-7; 9 bases fit TRBD1. Germline V gene data show CDR1 as SQVTM and CDR2 as ANQGSEA. V shed 4 bases and J 5 bases; nucleotides not matched to a gene: 9. This CDR3 has 14 amino acids. CDR3 in DNA: TGCAGCGTTGGGTCCCCGGACAGGGGAAACGAGCAGTACTTC. This encodes CSVGSPDRGNEQYF.